Many counts were recorded for the clone carrying this T cell receptor (beta chain). TCRdb fed the 5' RACE reads into MiXCR, producing one record per CDR3 protein. The sample carries approximately 50,000 distinct CDR3 sequences, about 15% recorded once. This sample was included in a study of T cells of healthy individuals. This TCR derives from a human donor in good health.

CDR3 loop: CSARVGRARGQWSNQPQHF. DNA for the CDR3: TGCAGTGCTAGAGTCGGTAGGGCCAGGGGGCAATGGAGCAATCAGCCCCAGCATTTT. The chain couples TRBV20-1 to TRBJ1-5; 8 bases fit TRBD1. This CDR3 contains 19 residues. The V gene's germline CDR1 is DFQATT and CDR2 SNEGSKA (reference sequence). Trimming took 1 base from V and 1 from J; bases not matched to a gene: 15.